This entry lists 10 T cell receptor beta chains sequenced from one sample in a study of TIL therapy for anti-PD-1-resistant metastatic lung cancer. This was the immunoSEQ v3 assay. Some clones are missing from TCRdb's copy, which holds only in-frame ones; the method was immunoSEQ multiplex PCR. The table lists about 60,000 clones, 87% of them singletons, with about 2.5% in the top ten. The time point was: pre-treatment sample, taken before nivolumab and TIL therapy. The sequenced sample was blood, obtained at baseline. The receptors derive from a person aged 25-85 years with non-small cell lung cancer.

The J gene is TRBJ2-1, the V gene TRBV6-5, with D perhaps given as TRBD1 or TRBD2 (5 bases each). The CDR3 has 14 amino acids. V lost 8 bases to trimming and J lost 5 bases, with 16 bases between them. Germline CDR1 and CDR2: MNHEY and SVGAGI. The CDR3 is CASGAGRHNNEQFF. CDR3 bases: TGTGCCAGCGGGGCGGGCCGGCACAACAATGAGCAGTTCTTC.

The chain employs TRBV3-1 (or the pseudogene TRBV3-2) and TRBJ1-4; possible D gene TRBD1, 6 bases. The CDR3 covers 15 residues. V was shortened by 4 bases and J by 5 bases, with 14 bases between the two germline ends. Germline V CDR1 and CDR2: LGHDT, YNNKEL (reference sequence). The CDR3 reads CASSPTGGPNEKLFF. The CDR3, as DNA: TGTGCCAGCAGCCCGACGGGGGGGCCAAATGAAAAACTGTTTTTT.

The chain couples TRBV5-6 to TRBJ2-3; D gene unclear. The CDR3 covers 13 residues. Deletions cut 3 bases from V and 2 bases from J, with 7 bases between. From germline, CDR1 is SGHDT and CDR2 YYEEEE. The CDR3, as DNA: TGTGCCAGCAGCTCTCAGGACACAGATACGCAGTATTTT. Translated, it gives CASSSQDTDTQYF.

The J gene is TRBJ2-3, the V gene TRBV6-1; 8 nucleotides line up with TRBD2. The germline V gene has CDR1 MNHNS and CDR2 SASEGT. V lost 2 bases and J lost 0; bases outside the gene matches: 4. This CDR3 has 16 amino acids. The CDR3 coding sequence is TGTGCCAGCAGTGAACTAGCGGGCGCTAGCACAGATACGCAGTATTTT. Translation: CASSELAGASTDTQYF.

The V call is TRBV7-2, the J call TRBJ2-3; D gene uncertain. The germline gives CDR1 SGHTA, CDR2 FQGNSA. This CDR3 contains 16 residues. The V gene lost 1 base and the J gene lost 0 bases, with 11 bases spanning the gap. Here the CDR3 DNA reads TGTGCCAGCAGCTTAGTTGGGATTATGAGCACAGATACGCAGTATTTT. Its translation: CASSLVGIMSTDTQYF.

This clone was recorded only once. The chain couples TRBV5-5 to TRBJ2-1; D uncertain. CDR1 and CDR2 (germline): SGHKS, YYEKEE (reference sequence). The CDR3 sequence is 14 residues long. The germline V and J ends were trimmed by 2 bases and 2 bases, with 8 bases remaining between them. Here the CDR3 reads CASSFSGPYNEQFF. The CDR3 bases are TGTGCCAGCAGCTTCTCCGGGCCCTACAATGAGCAGTTCTTC.

The rearrangement uses TRBV29-1 and TRBJ2-4, with TRBD2 as a possible D gene (6 bases). CDR3 length: 14 amino acids. The germline V gene has CDR1 SQVTM and CDR2 ANQGSEA. The V end was cut by 5 bases, the J end by 1 base, with 12 bases between. CDR3 DNA: TGCAGCGTTCGGAGGGAAGGGGCCAAAAACATTCAGTACTTC. Protein product: CSVRREGAKNIQYF. The variable domain in full, with the rest retrieved from reference TRBV29-1 and TRBJ2-4, is SAVISQKPSRDICQRGTSLTIQCQVDSQVTMMFWYRQQPGQSLTLIATANQGSEATYESGFVIDKFPISRPNLTFSTLTVSNMSPEDSSIYLCSVRREGAKNIQYFGAGTRLSVL.

The V and J genes are TRBV12-3 or TRBV12-4 and TRBJ1-2; D not certain. CDR3 size: 13 residues. V shed 1 base and J shed 6 bases, with 9 bases lying between them. CDR3 in DNA: TGTGCCAGCAGTTTAGGGCAGCCCAATGGCTACACCTTC. Protein: CASSLGQPNGYTF.

V usage is TRBV28 and J usage is TRBJ1-5; D perhaps matches TRBD1 (5 bases). The CDR3 spans 15 residues. Trimming took 10 bases from V and 6 from J, leaving 22 bases between them. CDR1 and CDR2 (germline): MDHEN, SYDVKM. The CDR3 spells CATKTGRVAGQPQHF. The CDR3 DNA is TGTGCCACCAAAACGGGCAGGGTAGCCGGTCAGCCCCAGCATTTT.

The V and J genes are TRBV28 and TRBJ2-7; 8 bases line up with TRBD1. This CDR3 comprises 15 residues. With V trimmed by 3 bases and J by 2 bases, 6 bases remained unmatched. In germline, CDR1 is MDHEN, CDR2 SYDVKM. The CDR3 loop reads CASSLTPTGAYEQYF. CDR3 bases: TGTGCCAGCAGTTTGACCCCGACAGGGGCCTACGAGCAGTACTTC.